The 15 T cell receptor beta chains reported below all come from one sample, sequenced in a study of T cells in Graves' hyperthyroidism and ophthalmopathy. Researchers took RNA transcripts and amplified the TCR beta CDR3 regions from them. HTBI primers were the set used in a first-round RT-PCR of the TCR CDR3. A single record per CDR3 protein comes from TCRdb applying MiXCR to the multiplex PCR reads. Of hundreds of thousands of distinct CDR3 sequences listed, approximately 15% are singletons. Sequencing was done on a sample of blood. Every receptor here comes from a woman aged 35 to 49 with Graves' hyperthyroidism.

At least ten counts were recorded for this clonotype. The rearrangement uses TRBV12-3 or TRBV12-4 and TRBJ2-2, with TRBD2 matching over 9 bases. Trimming cost V 4 bases and J 4 bases; bases outside gene matches: 10. The CDR3 loop spans 17 amino acids. The CDR3 region is CASSSISGRLTTGELFF. Here the CDR3 DNA reads TGTGCCAGCAGTTCAATTAGCGGGAGACTAACCACCGGGGAGCTGTTTTTT.

There are many counts of this clonotype. V and J are TRBV4-1 and TRBJ2-1, with unresolved D. With 1 base removed from V and 4 bases from J, the gap between germline ends came to 17 bases. Per germline, CDR1 MGHRA and CDR2 YSYEKL. CDR3 length equals 17 residues. As DNA, the CDR3 is TGCGCCAGCAGCCAAGGATTTCGGCAGGAGTATTACAATGAGCAGTTCTTC. Protein sequence: CASSQGFRQEYYNEQFF.

This sequence joins TRBV29-1 and TRBJ2-7, with 7 positions matching TRBD1. This CDR3 region has 15 residues. Germline CDR1 reads SQVTM; CDR2 reads ANQGSEA. The V gene end was trimmed by 2 bases and the J gene end by 2 bases; junction bases not matched to a gene: 9. CDR3 protein: CSVELRDRQTYEQYF. CDR3 DNA: TGCAGCGTTGAACTCCGGGACAGACAAACCTACGAGCAGTACTTC.

This clonotype was counted only a few times. V is TRBV29-1 and J is TRBJ2-6; tentative D call: TRBD1 (6 bases). This CDR3 comprises 14 residues. Trimming stripped 6 bases from V and 4 bases from J, with 13 bases between. CDR1 SQVTM and CDR2 ANQGSEA come from the germline V gene. As DNA, the CDR3 is TGCAGCGTCCGGACAGCTCTGGGGGCCAACGTCCTGACTTTC. Amino acid sequence: CSVRTALGANVLTF.

The table lists this clonotype with many counts. This chain uses TRBV20-1 with TRBJ2-1; D is undetermined. The CDR3 runs to 13 residues. Trimming stripped 4 bases from V and 4 bases from J, with 11 bases between. From germline, CDR1 is DFQATT and CDR2 SNEGSKA (reference sequence). The CDR3 bases are TGCAGTGCTATAGCTGCGGTTTACAATGAGCAGTTCTTC. Its protein product is CSAIAAVYNEQFF.

Only a few counts were recorded for this clonotype. V is TRBV28 and J is TRBJ1-2; TRBD1 aligns across 10 bases. CDR1 and CDR2 (germline): MDHEN, SYDVKM. The CDR3 extends over 15 amino acids. Trimming at V came to 5 bases and at J to 5 bases, leaving 8 bases not matched to a gene. The CDR3: CASSLRDRGYYGYTF. DNA for the CDR3: TGTGCCAGCAGTCTACGGGACAGGGGTTATTATGGCTACACCTTC.

This chain links TRBV4-1 with TRBJ2-1; 9 bases align to TRBD2. The V segment lost 4 bases and the J segment 2 bases; nucleotides outside the gene matches: 9. The germline gives CDR1 MGHRA, CDR2 YSYEKL. The CDR3 has 17 residues. The CDR3 DNA sequence: TGCGCCAGCAGCCCCCTCTTGCGGGAGGGACCCTACAATGAGCAGTTCTTC. Protein: CASSPLLREGPYNEQFF.

This clonotype was counted only a few times. The J gene is TRBJ2-3, the V gene TRBV29-1; a weak D match, TRBD2 (5 bases). Germline CDR1 is SQVTM and CDR2 is ANQGSEA. The CDR3 totals 13 residues. The V gene lost 5 bases and the J gene lost 0 bases, with 9 bases spanning the gap. CDR3 loop: CSVSGGSTDTQYF. In DNA form, the CDR3 reads TGCAGCGTTTCCGGCGGGAGCACAGATACGCAGTATTTT.

This clonotype was seen ten or more times. The V and J genes are TRBV2 and TRBJ2-2; TRBD1 matches at 7 bases. The CDR3 is made up of 14 amino acids. With 1 base clipped from V and 8 bases from J, the junction kept 4 bases outside the gene matches. Looked up from germline, CDR1 is SNHLY and CDR2 is FYNNEI. The CDR3 DNA reads TGTGCCAGCAGTGAAGGAGGGGGCGGGGGGGAGCTGTTTTTT. Its protein product is CASSEGGGGGELFF.

The sample holds a few counts of this clonotype. This chain links TRBV30 with TRBJ1-6, with no clear D. Germline assignment: CDR1 GTSNPN and CDR2 SVGIG (reference sequence). This CDR3 has 10 amino acids. V was trimmed by 6 bases and J by 13 bases, leaving 10 bases between them. The CDR3 loop is CACGPSPLHF. In DNA form, the CDR3 reads TGTGCCTGCGGACCTTCGCCCCTCCACTTT. The full variable domain, in which reference TRBV30 and TRBJ1-6 provide the parts outside the CDR3, is SQTIHQWPATLVQPVGSPLSLECTVEGTSNPNLYWYRQAAGRGLQLLFYSVGIGQISSEVPQNLSASRPQDRQFILSSKKLLLSDSGFYLCACGPSPLHFGNGTRLTVT.

The rearrangement links TRBV6-1 to TRBJ2-2; D unclear. The germline V gene encodes CDR1 MNHNS and CDR2 SASEGT. The CDR3 is 17 amino acids. Trimming took off 2 bases at V and 10 bases at J, with 23 bases between the two ends. The CDR3 coding sequence is TGTGCCAGCAGTGAATTGCCGAGGAATGGGGTTGTCGAGGAGCTGTTTTTT. Protein product: CASSELPRNGVVEELFF.

The chain carries TRBV19 and TRBJ2-7; 7 bases line up with TRBD1. The length of the CDR3 is 15 residues. The germline CDR1 and CDR2 sequences are LNHDA and SQIVND (reference sequence). Trimming took 7 bases from V and 3 from J; bases not matched to a gene: 12. CDR3 loop: CASKESPGTDYEQYF. The CDR3 region has the DNA TGTGCCAGTAAGGAAAGCCCCGGGACAGACTACGAGCAGTACTTC. The whole variable domain, filled in from reference TRBV19 and TRBJ2-7, reads DGGITQSPKYLFRKEGQNVTLSCEQNLNHDAMYWYRQDPGQGLRLIYYSQIVNDFQKGDIAEGYSVSREKKESFPLTVTSAQKNPTAFYLCASKESPGTDYEQYFGPGTRLTVT.

The gene calls are TRBV7-8 and TRBJ2-1; D possibly corresponds to TRBD2 (6 bases). CDR1 SGHVS and CDR2 FQNEAQ come from the germline V gene. V shed 4 bases and J shed 10 bases, with 23 bases lying between them. The CDR3 is 16 amino acids. The CDR3 loop reads CASSYQPGLGVGEQFF. Written as DNA, the CDR3 is TGTGCCAGCAGCTATCAGCCGGGACTGGGGGTCGGGGAGCAGTTCTTC.

The genes are TRBV20-1 and TRBJ2-2, with TRBD2 as a possible D gene (6 bases). The CDR3 is made up of 16 amino acids. V lost 3 bases and J lost 5, with 19 bases in between. Germline V gene sequence: CDR1 DFQATT, CDR2 SNEGSKA (reference sequence). CDR3 protein: CSASPRAGIGTGELFF. Written as DNA, the CDR3 is TGCAGTGCTAGCCCCCGGGCGGGAATCGGAACCGGGGAGCTGTTTTTT.

This chain joins TRBV20-1 and TRBJ2-3; tentative D call: TRBD2 (5 bases). Per the germline V gene, CDR1 is DFQATT and CDR2 is SNEGSKA (reference sequence). CDR3 length: 13 residues. The V end lost 3 bases, the J end lost 3 bases, and 10 bases lay between the germline ends. The CDR3 bases are TGCAGTGCTAGCCCGCCGGGGACAGATACGCAGTATTTT. Residues: CSASPPGTDTQYF.